The text below deals with one T cell receptor (beta chain). What antigen it recognizes has not been identified. Base qualities are not recorded, but no much larger clone differs from it by a single base. This sample stems from a study of cytomegalovirus exposure and HLA in healthy donors (dated by TCRdb to about 2017). With respect to the entire study: According to a later analysis, one platform produced both the roughly 120 validation repertoires and the 550 to 800 repertoires of the first cohort. To predict cytomegalovirus infection status, the study combined high-throughput TCR immunosequencing, statistical association of individual TCRs with disease status, and machine learning. Besides the first cohort of approximately 710 subjects, a separate validation cohort made up of over 100 different subjects was used. The study aimed to test whether signatures of past pathogen exposure could be identified by cataloging public T cell receptors.

The method behind the library was the immunoSEQ multiplex PCR assay. Regarding the original processing steps: A statistical classification framework was built for diagnosing cytomegalovirus status from the catalog of TCR beta chain sequences. Here the immuneACCESS table is served through TCRdb, limited to in-frame sequences with V and J called. Missing clones are a known gap in these copies; in checked studies unresolved V genes cover under half, and the rest lacks a known reason. That table gives V, J and clone size, and the DNA gave D and trimming. This sample holds some 170,000 clones; approximately 89% were observed only once. The biggest ten clones account for over 9% of the sample. CDR1 is given as SGHNT and CDR2 as YYREEE, both from the germline V gene (reference sequence). V lost 0 bases and J lost 0 bases; the stretch between them is 5 bases long. From the cysteine through the phenylalanine, the CDR3 covers 14 amino acids. CDR3 DNA is the only sequence kept; it has 42 bases, read in frame from the first base.

Broader findings and caveats from the paper: All 120 or so repertoires were used to score co-occurrence in the validation cohort in a later analysis, because that analysis had no HLA typing for the cohort. Cytomegalovirus status was reported to be diagnosed by the classifier with high specificity and sensitivity in both the original and validation cohorts. In a later analysis, TCRs clustered in the first cohort were found to also tend to co-occur in the 130 or so validation repertoires, with approximately 93% of cluster scores above 0. A few of the identified cytomegalovirus-associated TCR beta chains were confirmed in vitro to be specific for cytomegalovirus antigens. According to the authors, the approach could potentially be generalized to other disease states and immunological phenotypes. The study gave a list of some 150 TCR beta chains associated with cytomegalovirus. Across donors, most TCR sequences were observed very rarely, whereas some public TCRs were present in many individuals.

The donors were included in the validation cohort of 120 subjects, a group kept apart from the roughly 730-subject first cohort. Sequenced sample: PBMCs. The chain couples TRBV5-4 to TRBJ2-3; the D gene cannot be resolved reliably. The source of this sequence is a young woman in good health and CMV-seropositive. The DNA sequence follows: TGTGCCAGCAGCTTGGTCCAGAGCACAGATACGCAGTATTTT. This codes for CASSLVQSTDTQYF.